A single sample gave rise to the 5 T cell receptor beta chains below, sequenced in a study of shared clonotypes between healthy human individuals. Cells designated naive CD8 were CD45RO-negative and were positively selected for CCR7, with terminally differentiated effector memory CD45RA+ cells excluded. Sequenced by immunoSEQ multiplex PCR; TCRdb stores in-frame clones only, minus some. The sample gives 2 million or so clones, 85% to 95% of which show up once; more than 0.95% is in the top ten. The sequencing input was naive CD8+ T cells sorted from blood. The source of these receptors is a man aged 18 to 29 in good health.

The rearrangement uses TRBV4-3 and TRBJ2-1, with 7 bases lining up with TRBD2. CDR3 length: 15 amino acids. The ends lost 6 bases at V and 0 bases at J; junction bases unmatched: 5. CDR1 is LGHNA, CDR2 YSLEER, per germline. CDR3 coding DNA: TGCGCCAGCAGGACTAGCTCGAGCTCCTACAATGAGCAGTTCTTC. Translating gives CASRTSSSSYNEQFF.

The J gene is TRBJ2-7, the V gene TRBV5-4, with 9 bases lining up with TRBD2. This CDR3 has 16 amino acids. V dropped 1 base and J dropped 5; count of bases not matched to a gene: 10. Looked up from germline, CDR1 is SGHNT and CDR2 is YYREEE (reference sequence). CDR3 protein: CASSLLDASGIDEQYF. In nucleotides, the CDR3 is TGTGCCAGCAGCTTGCTAGATGCTAGCGGGATCGACGAGCAGTACTTC.

The genes are TRBV6-6 and TRBJ2-3; weak D call: TRBD1 (6 bases). Germline loops: CDR1 MNHNY, CDR2 SVGAGI (reference sequence). V was clipped by 8 bases and J by 8 bases, with 8 bases between them. There are 10 residues in the CDR3. The CDR3 DNA reads as TGTGCCAGCCAACAGGGTACGCAGTATTTT. This codes for CASQQGTQYF.

In its sample, this clone was seen once. This chain connects TRBV6-1 to TRBJ1-5; D uncertain. CDR1 is MNHNS and CDR2 is SASEGT in the germline V gene. The CDR3 covers 18 residues. Between the trimmed V and J ends, which lost 0 bases and 9 bases, there was a span of 24 bases. The CDR3 DNA reads TGTGCCAGCAGTGAAGCGGGTCTGATAGGATTGGACCCCCGGCCCCAGCATTTT. Protein sequence: CASSEAGLIGLDPRPQHF.

In regard to this clone: The sample carries other DNA sequences with the same CDR3. The CDR3 here is CASSFLDTEAFF. CDR3 bases: TGTGCCAGCAGCTTCCTGGATACTGAAGCTTTCTTT. The J gene is TRBJ1-1, the V gene TRBV5-6, with unresolved D. V lost 2 bases to trimming and J lost 5 bases, with 7 bases between them. The CDR3 is 12 amino acids. Germline V CDR1 and CDR2: SGHDT, YYEEEE.